The present T cell receptor (beta chain) was sequenced within a study of CD8 T cells in ankylosing spondylitis. Notes on the study in general: According to the report, clones linked to the disease were significantly enriched in matched synovial fluid samples taken from ankylosing spondylitis patients.

As the method for making TCR beta libraries, quantitative 5'-RACE with molecular barcodes was used. TCRdb re-derived calls from the 5' RACE reads in MiXCR, one entry per CDR3 protein. The table records around 180,000 distinct CDR3 sequences, around a sixth of them present only once. This clonotype was observed at least ten times. Its cognate antigen is unknown. Deletions cut 8 bases from V and 2 bases from J, with 17 bases between. The V gene's germline CDR1 is KGHDR and CDR2 SFDVKD. The CDR3 spans 15 residues. Source material: blood, either unsorted or a sorted T cell fraction (not recorded which). The rearrangement joins TRBV24-1 to TRBJ2-5, with D perhaps given as TRBD1 or TRBD2 (5 bases each). This TCR came from a male donor aged 10 to 30 with ankylosing spondylitis or in good health (not recorded which). CDR3 DNA sequence: TGTGCCACCATGTTGACCGGGGCCCCACAAGAGACCCAGTACTTC. Its protein product is CATMLTGAPQETQYF.